The clone carrying this T cell receptor (beta chain) has at least ten counts. The antigen remains undetermined. Original processing notes: Per-sample TCR counts ranged from roughly 20,000 to 700,000, median roughly 87,000. TCRdb reprocessed the 5' RACE reads with MiXCR, giving one entry per CDR3 protein. In this record, the V and J calls reflect TCRdb's handling and not the investigators' own analysis. The repertoire holds 120,000 to 150,000 distinct CDR3 sequences, roughly 4% seen once, with over 1.3% in the top ten. This record belongs to a study of human T cells and chemical hapten exposure. The wider study: TCR yield per sample varied, mainly due to pooled library volumes.

Sequencing started from total RNA isolated from unfractionated whole blood. General observations from the study: After DPC sensitization, TCRs above 1 in 1000 frequency showed no change.

V dropped 9 bases and J dropped 3 bases, with 12 bases sitting between them. Germline V gene sequence: CDR1 LNHDA, CDR2 SQIVND (reference sequence). This CDR3 contains 13 residues. The chain is built from TRBV19 and TRBJ1-5; weak D call: TRBD1 (6 bases). The receptor was isolated from a female donor in good health. CDR3 coding DNA: TGTGCCAGCCGAGGACAGTCCAATCAGCCCCAGCATTTT. It is translated as CASRGQSNQPQHF.